These 11 T cell receptor beta chains came from one sample sequenced in a study of blood T cell repertoires in COVID-19 (dated by TCRdb to 2018 to 2020). Receptor libraries were prepared by the immunoSEQ multiplex PCR assay. The immuneACCESS repertoire file appears here via TCRdb, limited to in-frame rearrangements. These files lack a portion of the clones; in checked studies, under half of the deficit traces to unresolved V genes, and the cause of the others is not known. The table for this sample lists over 150,000 clones; 75% to 85% of them were counted only once. Approximately 13% of the sample is held by the ten biggest clonotypes. The specimen sequenced was peripheral blood. These receptors all stem from a human donor in a cohort sampled during active COVID-19.

This clone was counted once. This chain joins TRBV12-5 and TRBJ1-1, with D uncertain. Germline CDR1 reads LGHNT; CDR2 reads FRNRAP. Trimming removed 5 bases from V and 0 bases from J, with 16 bases in between. This CDR3 has 16 residues. The CDR3 DNA reads TGTGCTAGTGGTCCGGGGAGCTCTCGGATGAACACTGAAGCTTTCTTT. Amino acid sequence: CASGPGSSRMNTEAFF.

V usage is TRBV7-2 and J usage is TRBJ2-1; 9 bases are a match to TRBD1. This CDR3 has 14 amino acids. Losses at the gene ends were 5 bases for V and 5 bases for J; bases not matched to a gene: 4. CDR1 and CDR2 from the germline V gene are SGHTA and FQGNSA. The CDR3: CASSPDRGDNEQFF. DNA for the CDR3: TGTGCCAGCAGCCCGGACAGGGGTGACAATGAGCAGTTCTTC.

This clone was found once. The rearrangement joins TRBV27 to TRBJ2-3; tentative D call: TRBD2 (5 bases). CDR3 size: 13 residues. Germline V CDR1 and CDR2: MNHEY, SMNVEV (reference sequence). V was cut by 5 bases and J by 1 base, with 7 bases left in between. DNA of the CDR3: TGTGCCAGCAGTAGCGGTCGCACAGATACGCAGTATTTT. Protein: CASSSGRTDTQYF.

The chain combines TRBV7-2 with TRBJ2-1, with a possible D match to TRBD2 (6 bases). Germline assignment: CDR1 SGHTA and CDR2 FQGNSA. V lost 3 bases to trimming and J lost 4 bases, with 13 bases between them. CDR3 size: 15 residues. CDR3 DNA sequence: TGTGCCAGCAGCTTTATAGCGGAAACGTACAATGAGCAGTTCTTC. This codes for CASSFIAETYNEQFF.

This chain joins TRBV6-5 and TRBJ1-2; TRBD1 aligns across 9 bases. Germline V lookup: CDR1 MNHEY, CDR2 SVGAGI. The CDR3 has 15 amino acids. Trimming removed 5 bases from V and 7 bases from J; junction bases left unmatched: 11. CDR3 sequence reads: CASSRQNRGPSGYTF. CDR3 in DNA: TGTGCCAGCAGTCGACAAAACAGGGGGCCGTCTGGCTACACCTTC.

Only a few counts were recorded for this clone. The J gene is TRBJ2-2, the V gene TRBV27; D not resolved. V was trimmed by 6 bases and J by 6 bases, leaving 17 bases between them. Germline V CDR1 and CDR2: MNHEY, SMNVEV (reference sequence). The CDR3 covers 15 residues. CDR3 in amino acids: CASRRGRSSAGELFF. Here the CDR3 DNA reads TGTGCCAGCAGGCGAGGTCGTTCATCAGCCGGGGAGCTGTTTTTT.

The chain carries TRBV27 and TRBJ2-2; D is unclear. This CDR3 has 15 residues. Germline CDR1 is MNHEY and CDR2 is SMNVEV (reference sequence). Trimming pared 2 bases from V and 2 bases from J, leaving 9 bases between. This chain's CDR3 is CASSLGLQNTGELFF. The CDR3 nucleotides read TGTGCCAGCAGTTTAGGGCTACAAAACACCGGGGAGCTGTTTTTT.

A note on this clone: This sample also contains other DNA sequences that code for the same CDR3. The CDR3, as DNA: TGTGCCAGCAGCGTGGGGACTAGCGGCTACAATGAGCAGTTCTTC. Amino acid sequence: CASSVGTSGYNEQFF. The chain employs TRBV9 and TRBJ2-1; 11 bases are a match to TRBD2. Germline CDR1 reads SGDLS; CDR2 reads YYNGEE. Losses at the gene ends were 2 bases for V and 3 bases for J; bases not matched to a gene: 1. The CDR3 has 15 amino acids.

The rearrangement joins TRBV28 to TRBJ2-2; 8 bases fit TRBD1. Germline-derived CDR1 and CDR2 are MDHEN and SYDVKM. The CDR3 contains 15 residues. After removal of 5 bases from V and 4 bases from J, the junction contained 6 bases not matched to a gene. The CDR3 protein is CASSTQGAVTGELFF. The CDR3 nucleotides are TGTGCCAGCAGTACCCAGGGGGCGGTCACCGGGGAGCTGTTTTTT.

The chain couples TRBV28 to TRBJ1-1; 9 bases fit TRBD1. J lost 5 bases, V lost 7 bases, and 11 bases had no gene match. The germline V gene has CDR1 MDHEN and CDR2 SYDVKM. This CDR3 is 15 amino acids long. The CDR3 loop is CASIELGQGRTEAFF. The CDR3 nucleotides read TGTGCCAGCATTGAACTCGGACAGGGGAGAACTGAAGCTTTCTTT.

J is TRBJ2-2 and V is TRBV10-1; 12 bases align to TRBD2. V trimming: 3 bases; J trimming: 5 bases; junction bases outside the gene matches: 4. CDR1 and CDR2 from the germline V gene are WNHNN and SYGVQD (reference sequence). The CDR3 contains 16 residues. The CDR3 protein is CASSDGTSGQTGELFF. In DNA, the CDR3 is TGCGCCAGCAGTGACGGGACTAGCGGGCAAACCGGGGAGCTGTTTTTT.